This T cell receptor beta chain originates from a study of T cell repertoires in cytomegalovirus infection. MiXCR was run by TCRdb on the reads, yielding one entry per CDR3 protein. The data contain under 350,000 distinct CDR3 sequences, less than 25% of them singletons. This clonotype was picked up a small number of times. Its antigen is currently unknown. V was clipped by 5 bases and J by 6 bases, with 12 bases between them. The germline CDR1 and CDR2 sequences are SGHRS and YFSETQ. The CDR3 is 13 amino acids. This TCR came from a human donor in good health (CMV status not recorded). Some clones in this sample may be carry-over from other donors' samples. Sequenced material: cultured PBMCs, taken from culture after CMV antigen stimulation. The V and J genes are TRBV5-1 and TRBJ2-1; D may be TRBD1 or TRBD2 (6 bases each). CDR3: CASSFRGPNEQFF. Here the CDR3 DNA reads TGCGCCAGCAGTTTTCGGGGGCCCAATGAGCAGTTCTTC. Filled out from reference TRBV5-1 and TRBJ2-1, the complete variable domain reads KAGVTQTPRYLIKTRGQQVTLSCSPISGHRSVSWYQQTPGQGLQFLFEYFSETQRNKGNFPGRFSGRQFSNSRSEMNVSTLELGDSALYLCASSFRGPNEQFFGPGTRLTVL.